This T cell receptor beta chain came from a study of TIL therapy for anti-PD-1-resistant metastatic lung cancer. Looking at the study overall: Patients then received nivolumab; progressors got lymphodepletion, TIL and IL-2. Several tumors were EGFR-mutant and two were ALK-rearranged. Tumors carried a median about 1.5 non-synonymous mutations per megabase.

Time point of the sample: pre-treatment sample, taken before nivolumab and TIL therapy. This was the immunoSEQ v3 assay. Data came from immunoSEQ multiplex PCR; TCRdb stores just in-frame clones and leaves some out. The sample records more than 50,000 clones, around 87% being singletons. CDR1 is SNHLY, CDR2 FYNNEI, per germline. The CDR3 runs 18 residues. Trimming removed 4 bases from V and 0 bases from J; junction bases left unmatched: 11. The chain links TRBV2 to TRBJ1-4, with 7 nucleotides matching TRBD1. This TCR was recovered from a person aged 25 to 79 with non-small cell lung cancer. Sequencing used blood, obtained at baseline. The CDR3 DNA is TGTGCCAGCAGTGGAGCGACAGGGAGCGTACCAACTAATGAAAAACTGTTTTTT. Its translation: CASSGATGSVPTNEKLFF.